The present entry profiles one T cell receptor (beta chain) with its context. Its cognate antigen is unknown. This sample's time point: after dendritic cell vaccination, including at tumor progression/relapse. The data originate from a study of glioma-infiltrating T cells after dendritic cell vaccination. Study in general: Autologous tumor lysate was loaded overnight onto monocyte-derived dendritic cells grown less than 8 days with IL-4 and GM-CSF. At biweekly intervals, patients got three intradermal dendritic cell vaccine injections.

This CDR3 is built from 13 residues. V gave up 4 bases and J gave up 0 bases, with 6 bases separating them. Per germline, CDR1 LNHDA and CDR2 SQIVND (reference sequence). Primers: 60 V beta forward and 13 J beta reverse. Clones were sequenced by immunoSEQ multiplex PCR, and TCRdb holds only the in-frame ones, with some missing. The sample has 85,000 to 100,000 clones; roughly four fifths are singletons. Study results and caveats: Longer survival after dendritic cell vaccination followed higher pretreatment TIL content.

The chain combines TRBV19 with TRBJ2-5; possibly TRBD1 for D (5 bases). Sequenced here: blood, sampled after dendritic cell vaccination. The clonotype originates from a human donor with glioblastoma. The chain's CDR3 is CASSTTDQETQYF. CDR3 bases: TGTGCCAGTAGTACGACAGACCAAGAGACCCAGTACTTC.